This TCR beta chain was sequenced in a study of blood T cell repertoires in COVID-19. The V gene's germline CDR1 is LGHDT and CDR2 YNNKEL (reference sequence). The CDR3 spans 13 residues. The V end was cut by 2 bases, the J end by 3 bases, with 7 bases between. In the original workflow: Counts of nucleated cells, estimated from reference gene primer amplification, were obtained. The table came from immunoSEQ multiplex PCR; TCRdb's copy has only in-frame clones and leaves some out. V and J calls and clone size are copied from that table; D and trimming were computed from the DNA. The profile shows roughly 190,000 clones, approximately 87% of them singletons.

This receptor was obtained from a woman aged 55-70 years with COVID-19, enrolled during active disease. The genes are TRBV3-1 (or the pseudogene TRBV3-2) and TRBJ1-2; D possibly corresponds to TRBD1 (5 bases). Sequencing input: peripheral blood. CDR3 sequence (DNA): TGTGCCAGCAGCCAACTGACAGACTATGGCTACACCTTC. This sequence encodes CASSQLTDYGYTF.